The 31 T cell receptor beta chains given below trace back to one sample, sequenced in a study of T cells in narcolepsy. TCRdb's copy holds only in-frame clones and misses some; the assay was immunoSEQ multiplex PCR. The data hold fewer than 35,000 clones, with around 81% observed a single time. Sequenced input: CD45RA- memory CD4+ T cells from PBMCs. Receptors were obtained from a human donor with narcolepsy.

This clone was seen a handful of times. J is TRBJ1-2 and V is TRBV9; tentative D call: TRBD1 (5 bases). The CDR3 is 16 amino acids. Per germline, CDR1 SGDLS and CDR2 YYNGEE. Trimming shortened V by 6 bases and J by 0 bases, and 18 bases separated the two germline ends. In nucleotides, the CDR3 is TGTGCCAGCACCGAGGGGCGGACACCTTCTAACTATGGCTACACCTTC. Translation: CASTEGRTPSNYGYTF.

The V and J genes are TRBV6-4 and TRBJ2-2; D might be TRBD1 (5 bases). The CDR3 runs 15 residues. Looked up from germline, CDR1 is MRHNA and CDR2 is SNTAGT. V gave up 4 bases and J gave up 5 bases, with 14 bases separating them. The CDR3 DNA reads as TGTGCCAGCAGTGTAGGGGCTCGTGGGACCGGGGAGCTGTTTTTT. As protein: CASSVGARGTGELFF.

This sequence joins TRBV7-8 and TRBJ1-1; D is possibly TRBD1 (6 bases). Germline V gene data show CDR1 as SGHVS and CDR2 as FQNEAQ. Trimming shortened V by 0 bases and J by 5 bases, and 19 bases separated the two germline ends. CDR3 size: 17 residues. CDR3 nucleotides: TGTGCCAGCAGCTTAGCCCGGAATCGGGGGGCCGGGACTGAAGCTTTCTTT. Residues: CASSLARNRGAGTEAFF.

The chain is built from TRBV6-6 and TRBJ1-5; D uncertain. CDR1 and CDR2 (germline): MNHNY, SVGAGI (reference sequence). The V gene lost 9 bases and the J gene lost 0 bases, with 9 bases spanning the gap. The CDR3 has 13 residues. The CDR3 DNA follows: TGTGCCAGTTCGGTTTTTAGCAATCAGCCCCAGCATTTT. It is translated as CASSVFSNQPQHF.

This clone occurred a few times. This chain connects TRBV28 to TRBJ1-2, with 9 bases identical to TRBD1. The CDR3 extends over 13 amino acids. Trimming took 5 bases from V and 3 from J; bases not matched to a gene: 1. CDR1 and CDR2 from the germline V gene are MDHEN and SYDVKM. Here the CDR3 reads CASSGQGHYGYTF. As DNA, the CDR3 is TGTGCCAGCAGTGGACAGGGGCACTATGGCTACACCTTC.

The J gene is TRBJ1-1, the V gene TRBV5-5; D is perhaps TRBD1 (6 bases). Germline CDR1 reads SGHKS; CDR2 reads YYEKEE (reference sequence). Trimming removed 0 bases from V and 1 base from J, with 7 bases in between. This CDR3 has 14 amino acids. CDR3 protein: CASSLDRANTEAFF. The DNA for the CDR3 is TGTGCCAGCAGCTTGGACAGGGCGAACACTGAAGCTTTCTTT.

The CDR3, as DNA: TGTGCCAGCAGCCAAGAAGCGCGGGGGCAAGAAGCTTTCTTT. Protein: CASSQEARGQEAFF. The chain joins TRBV14 to TRBJ1-1; a weak D match, TRBD1 (6 bases). Germline V CDR1 and CDR2: SGHDN, FVKESK. The V and J ends lost 0 bases and 8 bases respectively, with 13 bases between them. The CDR3 has 14 amino acids.

V is TRBV28 and J is TRBJ2-7, with a weak D call TRBD2 (6 bases). V lost 5 bases and J lost 3, with 8 bases in between. Germline CDR1 reads MDHEN; CDR2 reads SYDVKM. The CDR3 contains 12 residues. CDR3 region: CASSRGNYEQYF. As DNA, the CDR3 is TGTGCCAGCAGTCGGGGGAACTACGAGCAGTACTTC. Filled out from reference TRBV28 and TRBJ2-7, the complete variable domain reads DVKVTQSSRYLVKRTGEKVFLECVQDMDHENMFWYRQDPGLGLRLIYFSYDVKMKEKGDIPEGYSVSREKKERFSLILESASTNQTSMYLCASSRGNYEQYFGPGTRLTVT.

J is TRBJ2-5 and V is TRBV5-5; D is unresolved. The length of the CDR3 is 11 residues. Germline V gives CDR1 SGHKS, CDR2 YYEKEE (reference sequence). Deletions cut 1 base from V and 5 bases from J, with 3 bases between. CDR3 DNA: TGTGCCAGCAGCTTGTTTGAGACCCAGTACTTC. It codes for CASSLFETQYF. Combining the CDR3 with reference TRBV5-5 and TRBJ2-5 gives the whole variable domain DAGVTQSPTHLIKTRGQQVTLRCSPISGHKSVSWYQQVLGQGPQFIFQYYEKEERGRGNFPDRFSARQFPNYSSELNVNALLLGDSALYLCASSLFETQYFGPGTRLLVL.

V usage is TRBV2 and J usage is TRBJ1-5; D gene ambiguous. Trimming stripped 9 bases from V and 2 bases from J, with 17 bases between. Germline lookup yields CDR1 SNHLY and CDR2 FYNNEI. CDR3 length: 15 amino acids. CDR3 nucleotide sequence: TGTGCCAGTTCCCCCATGGGTGTCGGCAATCAGCCCCAGCATTTT. This sequence encodes CASSPMGVGNQPQHF.

The CDR3 bases are TGTGCCAGTAGTGGCGGGGGGCGGTTCTATGGCTACACCTTC. Translation gives CASSGGGRFYGYTF. V usage is TRBV19 and J usage is TRBJ1-2; D is possibly TRBD1 (6 bases). Trimming took 5 bases from V and 4 from J, leaving 14 bases between them. The germline gives CDR1 LNHDA, CDR2 SQIVND (reference sequence). The CDR3 contains 14 residues.

The chain recombines TRBV14 with TRBJ1-2; a weak D match, TRBD1 (5 bases). The CDR3 runs to 14 residues. The germline gives CDR1 SGHDN, CDR2 FVKESK. The V gene lost 4 bases and the J gene lost 6 bases, with 15 bases spanning the gap. The DNA of the CDR3 is TGTGCCAGCAGCCCCTCGACAGCTTGGCATGGCTACACCTTC. Translating gives CASSPSTAWHGYTF. The full variable domain, its missing parts supplied by reference TRBV14 and TRBJ1-2, is EAGVTQFPSHSVIEKGQTVTLRCDPISGHDNLYWYRRVMGKEIKFLLHFVKESKQDESGMPNNRFLAERTGGTYSTLKVQPAELEDSGVYFCASSPSTAWHGYTFGSGTRLTVV.

The chain carries TRBV2 and TRBJ2-2; no reliable D call. This CDR3 contains 15 residues. Trimming took 6 bases from V and 6 from J, leaving 17 bases between them. From germline, CDR1 is SNHLY and CDR2 FYNNEI. CDR3 DNA: TGTGCCAGCAGGGGCCCTGGGAATGAGGCCGGGGAGCTGTTTTTT. Amino acids: CASRGPGNEAGELFF.

This clone was seen a few times. The chain recombines TRBV6-1 with TRBJ1-6; D is ambiguous. The germline V gene encodes CDR1 MNHNS and CDR2 SASEGT. The CDR3 length is 14 residues. Deletions cut 4 bases from V and 6 bases from J, with 10 bases between. The CDR3, as DNA: TGTGCCAGCAGTGGCCGGGGTGGTAATTCACCCCTCCACTTT. This gives the protein CASSGRGGNSPLHF.

This clone was seen only once. The chain carries TRBV5-1 and TRBJ2-7; the D gene is possibly TRBD1 (6 bases). Germline CDR1 and CDR2: SGHRS and YFSETQ. The length of the CDR3 is 14 residues. The germline V and J ends were trimmed by 0 bases and 6 bases, with 13 bases remaining between them. The CDR3: CASSLGQVRGEQYF. As DNA, the CDR3 is TGCGCCAGCAGCTTGGGACAGGTGCGAGGCGAGCAGTACTTC.

V and J are TRBV6-5 and TRBJ1-2; D call uncertain. CDR3 length: 12 residues. In germline, CDR1 is MNHEY, CDR2 SVGAGI. Trimming left V 5 bases short and J 8 bases short, with 12 bases between. DNA for the CDR3: TGTGCCAGCAGTGATCCCCTGGGCGGCTACACCTTC. Protein: CASSDPLGGYTF.

V gene TRBV7-9 combines with J gene TRBJ1-1, with D perhaps TRBD1 (5 bases). Germline-derived CDR1 and CDR2 are SEHNR and FQNEAQ (reference sequence). CDR3 length equals 12 residues. The V end lost 5 bases, the J end lost 5 bases, and 9 bases lay between the germline ends. The CDR3: CASSQDITEAFF. CDR3 bases: TGTGCCAGCAGCCAGGACATAACTGAAGCTTTCTTT. Based on the CDR3 plus reference TRBV7-9 and TRBJ1-1, the full variable domain is DTGVSQNPRHKITKRGQNVTFRCDPISEHNRLYWYRQTLGQGPEFLTYFQNEAQLEKSRLLSDRFSAERPKGSFSTLEIQRTEQGDSAMYLCASSQDITEAFFGQGTRLTVV.

The CDR3 protein is CSVEGGGTGSADTQYF. DNA for the CDR3: TGCAGCGTTGAAGGCGGCGGGACAGGGAGCGCAGATACGCAGTATTTT. The J gene is TRBJ2-3, the V gene TRBV29-1, with 9 bases matching TRBD1. V lost 1 base, J lost 4 bases, and 9 bases stayed unmatched. This CDR3 region has 16 residues. Germline values: CDR1 SQVTM, CDR2 ANQGSEA.

The J gene is TRBJ2-1, the V gene TRBV29-1; no clear D. The V gene lost 6 bases and the J gene lost 12 bases, with 21 bases spanning the gap. Looked up from germline, CDR1 is SQVTM and CDR2 is ANQGSEA. This CDR3 comprises 13 residues. The chain's CDR3 is CSVEPAGFNRQFF. CDR3 in DNA: TGCAGCGTCGAACCCGCCGGCTTCAATAGGCAGTTCTTC.

The chain joins TRBV9 to TRBJ2-2; 7 bases fit TRBD1. Germline assignment: CDR1 SGDLS and CDR2 YYNGEE. The V segment lost 0 bases and the J segment 6 bases; nucleotides outside the gene matches: 11. There are 17 residues in the CDR3. The DNA of the CDR3 is TGTGCCAGCAGCGTAGCTCAAGGGGGCTTGAATTCCGGGGAGCTGTTTTTT. Translating gives CASSVAQGGLNSGELFF.

The J gene is TRBJ2-2, the V gene TRBV9; no clear D. With 7 bases removed from V and 5 bases from J, the gap between germline ends came to 18 bases. The CDR3 has 15 residues. Germline lookup yields CDR1 SGDLS and CDR2 YYNGEE. The chain's CDR3 is CASARTQAITGELFF. The CDR3 nucleotides are TGTGCCAGCGCTCGTACTCAGGCTATAACCGGGGAGCTGTTTTTT.

The CDR3 region has the DNA TGTGCCAGTAGTCCGGGCAGGGGGCGGTACACTGAAGCTTTCTTT. Translated, it gives CASSPGRGRYTEAFF. The chain has TRBV19 and TRBJ1-1, with 8 bases fitting TRBD1. Germline CDR1 LNHDA, CDR2 SQIVND (reference sequence). The CDR3 runs 15 residues. Germline trimming cut 5 bases from V and 3 bases from J; bases unmatched to any gene: 8.

About this clone itself: This CDR3 is also generated by other DNA sequences in the sample. The rearrangement joins TRBV18 to TRBJ2-2; 9 bases fit TRBD1. V lost 3 bases and J lost 1; bases outside the gene matches: 0. The CDR3 has 15 amino acids. The V gene's germline CDR1 is KGHSH and CDR2 LQKENI. The CDR3 reads CASSPGQGNTGELFF. The CDR3 DNA reads TGTGCCAGCTCACCGGGACAGGGGAACACCGGGGAGCTGTTTTTT.

The chain combines TRBV9 with TRBJ2-2; the D is unclear. The CDR3 totals 14 residues. V lost 6 bases and J 0 bases, leaving 9 bases between the germline ends. Germline CDR1 reads SGDLS; CDR2 reads YYNGEE. The CDR3 DNA follows: TGTGCCAGCACTGGCGGATCGAACACCGGGGAGCTGTTTTTT. It specifies CASTGGSNTGELFF.

J is TRBJ1-5 and V is TRBV10-3; D is unclear. Per germline, CDR1 ENHRY and CDR2 SYGVKD. Trimming shortened V by 3 bases and J by 1 base, and 4 bases separated the two germline ends. The CDR3 extends over 13 amino acids. This CDR3 reads CAISEPSNQPQHF. The CDR3 bases are TGTGCCATCAGTGAACCGAGCAATCAGCCCCAGCATTTT.

The chain is built from TRBV11-3 and TRBJ2-7, with TRBD1 matching 8 bases. The CDR3 has 14 amino acids. Germline CDR1 reads SGHNT; CDR2 reads YENEEA. V shed 5 bases and J 2 bases; nucleotides not matched to a gene: 5. CDR3 nucleotide sequence: TGTGCCAGCAGCCCGGACAGGGCGACCTACGAGCAGTACTTC. It encodes CASSPDRATYEQYF.

This chain uses TRBV19 with TRBJ1-4, with TRBD1 matching over 8 bases. CDR3 length: 16 amino acids. Germline V gene lookup returns CDR1 LNHDA and CDR2 SQIVND (reference sequence). V dropped 7 bases and J dropped 6; count of bases not matched to a gene: 13. The CDR3 DNA follows: TGTGCCAGTACAGAAACCCGGACAGGGAAGCATGAAAAACTGTTTTTT. Its protein product is CASTETRTGKHEKLFF.

The chain uses TRBV28 and TRBJ1-1; 11 bases agree with TRBD1. The V and J ends lost 4 bases and 5 bases, in that order; junction bases with no gene match: 12. CDR1 MDHEN and CDR2 SYDVKM come from the germline V gene. The CDR3 spans 17 residues. The CDR3 here is CASSSGGTGGQKTEAFF. For the CDR3, the DNA is TGTGCCAGCAGTTCGGGGGGGACAGGGGGACAAAAGACTGAAGCTTTCTTT.

This chain links TRBV7-9 with TRBJ1-3; 7 positions agree with TRBD1. The CDR3 runs 13 residues. The V gene end was trimmed by 7 bases and the J gene end by 2 bases; junction bases not matched to a gene: 2. Germline CDR1 reads SEHNR; CDR2 reads FQNEAQ (reference sequence). CDR3: CASKQGAGNTIYF. The CDR3, as DNA: TGTGCCAGCAAGCAGGGGGCTGGAAACACCATATATTTT. Filled out from reference TRBV7-9 and TRBJ1-3, the complete variable domain reads DTGVSQNPRHKITKRGQNVTFRCDPISEHNRLYWYRQTLGQGPEFLTYFQNEAQLEKSRLLSDRFSAERPKGSFSTLEIQRTEQGDSAMYLCASKQGAGNTIYFGEGSWLTVV.

This clone has only a few counts. The chain combines TRBV29-1 with TRBJ1-2, with TRBD1 identical over 9 bases. The ends lost 0 bases at V and 8 bases at J; junction bases unmatched: 16. From germline, CDR1 is SQVTM and CDR2 ANQGSEA. CDR3 length: 17 residues. CDR3 amino acids: CSVEEGVLGTGKPGYTF. CDR3 DNA: TGCAGCGTTGAAGAGGGGGTGCTGGGGACAGGGAAACCCGGCTACACCTTC. Full variable domain (outside the CDR3, taken from reference TRBV29-1 and TRBJ1-2): SAVISQKPSRDICQRGTSLTIQCQVDSQVTMMFWYRQQPGQSLTLIATANQGSEATYESGFVIDKFPISRPNLTFSTLTVSNMSPEDSSIYLCSVEEGVLGTGKPGYTFGSGTRLTVV.

The V call is TRBV14, the J call TRBJ1-2; the D gene is possibly TRBD1 (5 bases). The ends were cut back, 4 bases at V and 4 bases at J, with 10 bases in the middle. Germline loops: CDR1 SGHDN, CDR2 FVKESK. The CDR3 has 13 residues. The CDR3 protein is CASSPWDGYGYTF. DNA for the CDR3: TGTGCCAGCAGCCCCTGGGACGGCTATGGCTACACCTTC.